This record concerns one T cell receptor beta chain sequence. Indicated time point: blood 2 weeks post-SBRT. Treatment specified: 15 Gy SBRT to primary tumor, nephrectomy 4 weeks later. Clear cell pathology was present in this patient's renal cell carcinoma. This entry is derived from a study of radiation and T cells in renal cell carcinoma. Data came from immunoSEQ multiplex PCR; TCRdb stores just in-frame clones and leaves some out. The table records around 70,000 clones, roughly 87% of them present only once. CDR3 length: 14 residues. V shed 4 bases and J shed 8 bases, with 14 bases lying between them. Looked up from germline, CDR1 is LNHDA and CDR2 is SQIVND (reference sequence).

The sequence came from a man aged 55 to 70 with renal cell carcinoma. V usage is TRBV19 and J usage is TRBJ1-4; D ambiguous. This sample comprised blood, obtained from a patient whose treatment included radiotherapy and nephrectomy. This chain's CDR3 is CASSTPGLGEKLFF. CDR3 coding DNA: TGTGCCAGTAGTACCCCCGGGCTGGGGGAAAAACTGTTTTTT.